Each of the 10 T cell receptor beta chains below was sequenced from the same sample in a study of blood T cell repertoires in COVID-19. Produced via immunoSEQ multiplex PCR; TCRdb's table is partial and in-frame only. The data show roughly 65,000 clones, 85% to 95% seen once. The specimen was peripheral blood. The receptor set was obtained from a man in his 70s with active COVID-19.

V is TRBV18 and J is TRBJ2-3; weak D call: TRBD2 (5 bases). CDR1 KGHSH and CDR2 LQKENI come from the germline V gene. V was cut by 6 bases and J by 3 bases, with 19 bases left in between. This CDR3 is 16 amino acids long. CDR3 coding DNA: TGTGCCAGCTCCCGAAGCGGACCCTATGAAACAGATACGCAGTATTTT. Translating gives CASSRSGPYETDTQYF.

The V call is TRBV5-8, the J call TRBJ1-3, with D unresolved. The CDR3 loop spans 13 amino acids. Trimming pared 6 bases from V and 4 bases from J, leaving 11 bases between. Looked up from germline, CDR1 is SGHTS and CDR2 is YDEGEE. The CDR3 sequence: CASTTEGGNTIYF. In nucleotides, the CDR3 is TGTGCCAGCACCACGGAGGGAGGAAACACCATATATTTT.

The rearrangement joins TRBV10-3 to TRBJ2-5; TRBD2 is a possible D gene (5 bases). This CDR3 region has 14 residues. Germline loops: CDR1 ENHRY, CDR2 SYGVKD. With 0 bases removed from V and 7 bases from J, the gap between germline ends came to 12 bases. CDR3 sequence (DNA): TGTGCCATCAGTGAGTCGGTCCCCCGGGGGACCCAGTACTTC. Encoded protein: CAISESVPRGTQYF.

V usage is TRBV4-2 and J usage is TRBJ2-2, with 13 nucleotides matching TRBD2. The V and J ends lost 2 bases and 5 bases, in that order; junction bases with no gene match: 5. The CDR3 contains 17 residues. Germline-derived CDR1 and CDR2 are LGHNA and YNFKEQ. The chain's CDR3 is CASSQLTSGGETGELFF. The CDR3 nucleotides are TGTGCCAGCAGCCAACTAACTAGCGGGGGGGAGACCGGGGAGCTGTTTTTT.

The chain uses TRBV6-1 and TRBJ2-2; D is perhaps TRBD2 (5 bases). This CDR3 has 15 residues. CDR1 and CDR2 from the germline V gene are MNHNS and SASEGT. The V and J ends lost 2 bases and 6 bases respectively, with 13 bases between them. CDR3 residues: CASSELWVASGELFF. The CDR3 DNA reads TGTGCCAGCAGTGAATTATGGGTAGCGTCCGGGGAGCTGTTTTTT.

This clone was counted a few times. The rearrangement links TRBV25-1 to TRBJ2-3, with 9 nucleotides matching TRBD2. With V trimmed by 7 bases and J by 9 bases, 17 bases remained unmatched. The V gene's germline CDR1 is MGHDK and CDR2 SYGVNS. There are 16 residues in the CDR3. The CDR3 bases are TGTGCCAGCACCTCATCCCTAGCGGGGCGGCCCGAAACGCAGTATTTT. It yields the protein CASTSSLAGRPETQYF.

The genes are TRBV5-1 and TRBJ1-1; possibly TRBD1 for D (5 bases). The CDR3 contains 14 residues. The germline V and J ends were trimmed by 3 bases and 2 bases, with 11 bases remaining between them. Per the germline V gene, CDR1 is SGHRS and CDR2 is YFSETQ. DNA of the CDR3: TGCGCCAGCAGCTCGTCGGGGGAAAACACTGAAGCTTTCTTT. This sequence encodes CASSSSGENTEAFF.

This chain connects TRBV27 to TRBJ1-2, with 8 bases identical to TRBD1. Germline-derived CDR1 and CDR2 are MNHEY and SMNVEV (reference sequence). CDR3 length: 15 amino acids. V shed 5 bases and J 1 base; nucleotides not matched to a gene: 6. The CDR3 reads CASSPGTGYNYGYTF. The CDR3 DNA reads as TGTGCCAGCAGTCCCGGGACAGGATATAACTATGGCTACACCTTC.

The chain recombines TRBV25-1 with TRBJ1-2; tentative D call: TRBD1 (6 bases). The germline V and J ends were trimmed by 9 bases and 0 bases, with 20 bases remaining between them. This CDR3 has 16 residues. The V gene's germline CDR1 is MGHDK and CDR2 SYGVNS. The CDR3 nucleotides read TGTGCCAGGATTTCCCAGGGGACCCTTACTAACTATGGCTACACCTTC. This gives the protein CARISQGTLTNYGYTF.

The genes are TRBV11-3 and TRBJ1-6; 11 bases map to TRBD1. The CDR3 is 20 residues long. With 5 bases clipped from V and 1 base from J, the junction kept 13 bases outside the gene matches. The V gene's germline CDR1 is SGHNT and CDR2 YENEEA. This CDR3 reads CASSRNVGTGGLSYNSPLHF. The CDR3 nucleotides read TGTGCCAGCAGCCGGAACGTCGGGACAGGGGGTCTATCCTATAATTCACCCCTCCACTTT.